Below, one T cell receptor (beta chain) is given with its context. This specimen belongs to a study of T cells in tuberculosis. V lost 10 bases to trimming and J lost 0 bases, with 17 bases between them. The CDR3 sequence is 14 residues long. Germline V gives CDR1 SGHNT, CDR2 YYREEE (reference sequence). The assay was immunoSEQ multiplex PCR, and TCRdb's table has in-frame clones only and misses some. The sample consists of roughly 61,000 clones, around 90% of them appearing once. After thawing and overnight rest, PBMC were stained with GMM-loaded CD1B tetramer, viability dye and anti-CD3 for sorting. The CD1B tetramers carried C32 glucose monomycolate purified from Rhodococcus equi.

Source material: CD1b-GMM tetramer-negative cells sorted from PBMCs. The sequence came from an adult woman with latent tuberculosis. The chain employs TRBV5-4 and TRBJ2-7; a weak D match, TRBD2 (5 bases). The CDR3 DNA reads TGTGCCGTCGGGGTAGCCGGTAGCTCCTACGAGCAGTACTTC. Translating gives CAVGVAGSSYEQYF. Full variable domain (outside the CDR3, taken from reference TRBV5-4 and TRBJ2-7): ETGVTQSPTHLIKTRGQQVTLRCSSQSGHNTVSWYQQALGQGPQFIFQYYREEENGRGNFPPRFSGLQFPNYSSELNVNALELDDSALYLCAVGVAGSSYEQYFGPGTRLTVT.